These T cell receptor beta chains were read from a single sample in a study of T cells in Graves' hyperthyroidism and ophthalmopathy. TCRdb analysed the multiplex PCR reads with MiXCR anew, one entry per CDR3 protein. The data show a few hundred thousand distinct CDR3 sequences, with about a sixth seen just once and 6.5% to 8% held by the top ten. Sequencing used blood. The receptors shown here come from a woman under 40 with Graves' hyperthyroidism. The CDR3 runs from the conserved cysteine through the conserved F or W. A D gene is named only where the DNA matches it firmly. Clone size is shown for a subset of rows, as once, few, many or a class of expanded clone.

J gene: TRBJ2-7
V gene: TRBV9
clone size: many
D gene: TRBD2
CDR3 DNA: TGTGCCAGCAGTCCCAGTAGGGGACTAACTGCCTACGAGCAGTACTTC
CDR3 protein: CASSPSRGLTAYEQYF

J gene: TRBJ2-1
V gene: TRBV6-1
clone size: many
D gene: NA
CDR3 DNA: TGTGCCAGCAGTGTATGGCGGGCCAATGAGCAGTTCTTC
CDR3 protein: CASSVWRANEQFF

J gene: TRBJ1-2
V gene: TRBV6-2/TRBV6-3
clone size: many
D gene: NA
CDR3 DNA: TGTGCCAGCAGTTACTCGAGGGGCCTAGGCGGCTACACCTTC
CDR3 protein: CASSYSRGLGGYTF

J gene: TRBJ2-1
V gene: TRBV18
clone size: many
D gene: NA
CDR3 DNA: TGTGCCAGCTCACCGGCACAGTTCAATGAGCAGTTCTTC
CDR3 protein: CASSPAQFNEQFF

J gene: TRBJ1-5
V gene: TRBV6-1
clone size: few
D gene: NA
CDR3 DNA: TGTGCCAGCAGTGAAGAATTCGATTGGGGCAGGCAGCCCCAGCATTTT
CDR3 protein: CASSEEFDWGRQPQHF

J gene: TRBJ1-5
V gene: TRBV12-3/TRBV12-4
clone size: NA
D gene: NA
CDR3 DNA: TGTGCCAGCACAGCAAACAATCAGCCCCAGCATTTT
CDR3 protein: CASTANNQPQHF

J gene: TRBJ2-2
V gene: TRBV6-2/TRBV6-3
clone size: few
D gene: TRBD2
CDR3 DNA: TGTGCCAGCAGCCCCCCCGGGACTAGCGGGAACACCGGGGAGCTGTTTTTT
CDR3 protein: CASSPPGTSGNTGELFF

J gene: TRBJ1-1
V gene: TRBV29-1
clone size: many
D gene: NA
CDR3 DNA: TGCAGCGTTGATAGGCTCGGGGGGGCCAACACTGAAGCTTTCTTT
CDR3 protein: CSVDRLGGANTEAFF

J gene: TRBJ2-3
V gene: TRBV10-3
clone size: NA
D gene: NA
CDR3 DNA: TGTGCCATCAGTCGAACTAGGCACCAGAGCACAGATACGCAGTATTTT
CDR3 protein: CAISRTRHQSTDTQYF

J gene: TRBJ1-2
V gene: TRBV5-4
clone size: few
D gene: TRBD1
CDR3 DNA: TGTGCCAGCAGCTTGTTTGGACAGGGAGTCTATGGCTACACCTTC
CDR3 protein: CASSLFGQGVYGYTF

J gene: TRBJ1-5
V gene: TRBV20-1
clone size: many
D gene: NA
CDR3 DNA: TGCAGTGCTAGCACGCACTTCGTTAGCAATCAGCCCCAGCATTTT
CDR3 protein: CSASTHFVSNQPQHF

J gene: TRBJ2-1
V gene: TRBV11-2
clone size: many
D gene: NA
CDR3 DNA: TGTGCCAGCAGCTCGCGGGTCAGCTCCTACAATGAGCAGTTCTTC
CDR3 protein: CASSSRVSSYNEQFF

J gene: TRBJ2-7
V gene: TRBV20-1
clone size: many
D gene: TRBD2
CDR3 DNA: TGCAGTGCAGGGGGGACTAGCGCGTACGAGCAGTACTTC
CDR3 protein: CSAGGTSAYEQYF

J gene: TRBJ2-7
V gene: TRBV20-1
clone size: few
D gene: NA
CDR3 DNA: TGCAGTGCTAGAGGGTACAGGGAGAACTACGAGCAGTACTTC
CDR3 protein: CSARGYRENYEQYF

J gene: TRBJ1-2
V gene: TRBV12-3/TRBV12-4
clone size: many
D gene: TRBD1
CDR3 DNA: TGTGCCAGCAGCCCGGTCGTACGGGACAGGGGGAAATACACCTTC
CDR3 protein: CASSPVVRDRGKYTF

J gene: TRBJ2-7
V gene: TRBV12-3/TRBV12-4
clone size: NA
D gene: TRBD2
CDR3 DNA: TGTGCCAGCAGCATGAAAGCGGGAGGCTCCTACGAGCAGTACTTC
CDR3 protein: CASSMKAGGSYEQYF

J gene: TRBJ2-3
V gene: TRBV29-1
clone size: NA
D gene: NA
CDR3 DNA: TGCAGCGTTCCCCAGGCATCGGGCACAGATACGCAGTATTTT
CDR3 protein: CSVPQASGTDTQYF

J gene: TRBJ1-1
V gene: TRBV7-9
clone size: many
D gene: TRBD1
CDR3 DNA: TGTGCCAGCAGCGAGGGACAGGGGAACACTGAAGCTTTCTTT
CDR3 protein: CASSEGQGNTEAFF

J gene: TRBJ2-7
V gene: TRBV6-9
clone size: NA
D gene: NA
CDR3 DNA: TGTGCCAGCAGTTACCAGGACGAGCAGTACTTC
CDR3 protein: CASSYQDEQYF

J gene: TRBJ1-5
V gene: TRBV3-1
clone size: many
D gene: NA
CDR3 DNA: TGTGCCAGCTCAGAGAGCAATCAGCCCCAGCATTTT
CDR3 protein: CASSESNQPQHF

J gene: TRBJ2-1
V gene: TRBV13
clone size: NA
D gene: TRBD2
CDR3 DNA: TGTGCCAGCAGCTTTGGGACTAGCGGGAGGTCCGTAAGCTCCTACAATGAGCAGTTCTTC
CDR3 protein: CASSFGTSGRSVSSYNEQFF

J gene: TRBJ2-7
V gene: TRBV20-1
clone size: many
D gene: TRBD2
CDR3 DNA: TGCAGTGCACCTGGGGGGGGGATCGGCGAGCAGTACTTC
CDR3 protein: CSAPGGGIGEQYF

J gene: TRBJ2-2
V gene: TRBV18
clone size: NA
D gene: NA
CDR3 DNA: TGTGCCAGCTCACCACTCTCGGGAGCGCTCGCCGGGGAGCTGTTTTTT
CDR3 protein: CASSPLSGALAGELFF

J gene: TRBJ2-3
V gene: TRBV9
clone size: few
D gene: TRBD2
CDR3 DNA: TGTGCCAGCAGCGCCCTTACTAGCGGGAGGGATACGCAGTATTTT
CDR3 protein: CASSALTSGRDTQYF

J gene: TRBJ1-2
V gene: TRBV5-1
clone size: many
D gene: TRBD1
CDR3 DNA: TGCGCCAGCAGCTTGGTTCCCCCGGGACAGCAAGGCTATGGCTACACCTTC
CDR3 protein: CASSLVPPGQQGYGYTF

J gene: TRBJ2-1
V gene: TRBV3-1
clone size: NA
D gene: TRBD2
CDR3 DNA: TGTGCCAGCAGCCAAGCTAGCGGGAGAAACAATGAGCAGTTCTTC
CDR3 protein: CASSQASGRNNEQFF

J gene: TRBJ2-7
V gene: TRBV5-1
clone size: many
D gene: TRBD1
CDR3 DNA: TGCGCCAGCAGCTTGGAAGGGACAGTCTACGAGCAGTACTTC
CDR3 protein: CASSLEGTVYEQYF

J gene: TRBJ2-2
V gene: TRBV30
clone size: NA
D gene: NA
CDR3 DNA: TGTGCCTGGAGTGGACCGGGACGTGCCACCGGGGAGCTGTTTTTT
CDR3 protein: CAWSGPGRATGELFF